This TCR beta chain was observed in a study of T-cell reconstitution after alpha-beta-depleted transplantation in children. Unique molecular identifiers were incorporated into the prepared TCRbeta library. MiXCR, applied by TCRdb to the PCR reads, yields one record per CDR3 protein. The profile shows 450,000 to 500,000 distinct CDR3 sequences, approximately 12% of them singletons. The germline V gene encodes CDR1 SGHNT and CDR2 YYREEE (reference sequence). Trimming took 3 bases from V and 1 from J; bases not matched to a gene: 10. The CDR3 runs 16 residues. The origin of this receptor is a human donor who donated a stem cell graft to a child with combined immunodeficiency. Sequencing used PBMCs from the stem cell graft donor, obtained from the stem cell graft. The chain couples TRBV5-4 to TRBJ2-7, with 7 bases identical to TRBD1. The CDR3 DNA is TGTGCCAGCAGCTCCTACCCAAGACAGGGATCCTACGAGCAGTACTTC. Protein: CASSSYPRQGSYEQYF.